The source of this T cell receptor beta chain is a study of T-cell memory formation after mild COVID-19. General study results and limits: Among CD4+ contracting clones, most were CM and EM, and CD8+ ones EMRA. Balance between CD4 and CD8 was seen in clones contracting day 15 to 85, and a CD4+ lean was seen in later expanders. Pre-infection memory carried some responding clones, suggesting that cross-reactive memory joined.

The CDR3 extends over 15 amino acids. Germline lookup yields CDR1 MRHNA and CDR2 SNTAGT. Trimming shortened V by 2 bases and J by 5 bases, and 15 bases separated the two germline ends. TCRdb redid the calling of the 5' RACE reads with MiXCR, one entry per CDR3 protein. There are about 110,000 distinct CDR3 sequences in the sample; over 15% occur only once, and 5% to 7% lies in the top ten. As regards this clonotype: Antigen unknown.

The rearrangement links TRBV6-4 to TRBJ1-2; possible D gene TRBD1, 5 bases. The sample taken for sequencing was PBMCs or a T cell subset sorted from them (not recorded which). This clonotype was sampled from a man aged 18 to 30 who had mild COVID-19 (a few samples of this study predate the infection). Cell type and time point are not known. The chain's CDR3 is CASSDAGTPFYGYTF. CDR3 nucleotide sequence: TGTGCCAGCAGTGACGCCGGGACGCCCTTTTATGGCTACACCTTC.